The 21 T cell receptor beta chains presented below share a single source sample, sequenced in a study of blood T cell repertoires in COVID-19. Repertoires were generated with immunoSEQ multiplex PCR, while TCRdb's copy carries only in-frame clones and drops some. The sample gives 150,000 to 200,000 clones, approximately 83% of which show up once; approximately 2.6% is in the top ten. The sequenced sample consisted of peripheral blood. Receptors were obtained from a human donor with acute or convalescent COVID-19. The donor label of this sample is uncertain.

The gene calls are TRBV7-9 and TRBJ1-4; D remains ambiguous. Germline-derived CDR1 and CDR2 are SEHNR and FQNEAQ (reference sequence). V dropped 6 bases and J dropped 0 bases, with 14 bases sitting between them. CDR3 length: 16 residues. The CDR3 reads CASSIKFAATNEKLFF. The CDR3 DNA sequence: TGTGCCAGCAGTATTAAGTTCGCAGCAACTAATGAAAAACTGTTTTTT. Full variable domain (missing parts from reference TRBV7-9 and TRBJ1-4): DTGVSQNPRHKITKRGQNVTFRCDPISEHNRLYWYRQTLGQGPEFLTYFQNEAQLEKSRLLSDRFSAERPKGSFSTLEIQRTEQGDSAMYLCASSIKFAATNEKLFFGSGTQLSVL.

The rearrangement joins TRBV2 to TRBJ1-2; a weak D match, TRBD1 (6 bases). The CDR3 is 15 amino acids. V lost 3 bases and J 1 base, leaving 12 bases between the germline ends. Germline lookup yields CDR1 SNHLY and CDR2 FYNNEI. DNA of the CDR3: TGTGCCAGCAGTGAGGACAGATTCTTTAACTATGGCTACACCTTC. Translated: CASSEDRFFNYGYTF.

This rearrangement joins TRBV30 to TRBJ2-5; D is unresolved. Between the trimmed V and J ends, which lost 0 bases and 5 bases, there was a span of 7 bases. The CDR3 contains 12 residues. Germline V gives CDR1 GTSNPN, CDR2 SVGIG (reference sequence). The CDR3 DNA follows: TGTGCCTGGAGTGTAAACGGGGAGACCCAGTACTTC. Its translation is CAWSVNGETQYF. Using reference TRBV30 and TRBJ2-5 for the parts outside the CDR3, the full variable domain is SQTIHQWPATLVQPVGSPLSLECTVEGTSNPNLYWYRQAAGRGLQLLFYSVGIGQISSEVPQNLSASRPQDRQFILSSKKLLLSDSGFYLCAWSVNGETQYFGPGTRLLVL.

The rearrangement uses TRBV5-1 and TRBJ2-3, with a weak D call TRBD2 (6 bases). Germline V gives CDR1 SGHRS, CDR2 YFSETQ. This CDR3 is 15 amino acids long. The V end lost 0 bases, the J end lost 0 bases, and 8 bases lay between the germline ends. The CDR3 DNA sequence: TGCGCCAGCAGCTTGGAACGGGGGAGCACAGATACGCAGTATTTT. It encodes CASSLERGSTDTQYF.

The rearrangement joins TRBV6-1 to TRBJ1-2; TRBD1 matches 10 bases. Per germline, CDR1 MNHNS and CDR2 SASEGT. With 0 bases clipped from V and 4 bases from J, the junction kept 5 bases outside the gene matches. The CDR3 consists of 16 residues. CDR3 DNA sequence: TGTGCCAGCAGTGAAGCAGGTTGGACAGGGGGCTATGGCTACACCTTC. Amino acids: CASSEAGWTGGYGYTF.

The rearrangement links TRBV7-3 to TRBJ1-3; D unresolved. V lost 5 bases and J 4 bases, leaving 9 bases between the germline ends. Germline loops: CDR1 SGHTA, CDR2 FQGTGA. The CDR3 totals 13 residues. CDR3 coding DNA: TGTGCCAGCAGCCCCACTCCCGGAAACACCATATATTTT. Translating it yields CASSPTPGNTIYF.

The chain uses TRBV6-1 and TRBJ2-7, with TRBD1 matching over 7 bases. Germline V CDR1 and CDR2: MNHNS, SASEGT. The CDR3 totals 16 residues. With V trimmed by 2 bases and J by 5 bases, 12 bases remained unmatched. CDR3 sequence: CASSESRGRRPHEQYF. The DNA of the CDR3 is TGTGCCAGCAGTGAAAGTAGGGGGCGGAGACCCCACGAGCAGTACTTC.

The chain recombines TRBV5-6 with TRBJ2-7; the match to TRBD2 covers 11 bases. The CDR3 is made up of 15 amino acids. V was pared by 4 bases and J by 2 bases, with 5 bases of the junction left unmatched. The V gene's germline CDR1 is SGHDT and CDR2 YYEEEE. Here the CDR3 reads CASSLRLAGTYEQYF. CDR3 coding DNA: TGTGCCAGCAGCCTACGACTAGCGGGGACCTACGAGCAGTACTTC.

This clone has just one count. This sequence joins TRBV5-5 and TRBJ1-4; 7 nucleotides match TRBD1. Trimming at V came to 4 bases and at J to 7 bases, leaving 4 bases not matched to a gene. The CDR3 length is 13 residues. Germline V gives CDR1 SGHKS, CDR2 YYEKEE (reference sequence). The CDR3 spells CASSPTGSEKLFF. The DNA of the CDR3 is TGTGCCAGCAGCCCGACAGGGTCTGAAAAACTGTTTTTT.

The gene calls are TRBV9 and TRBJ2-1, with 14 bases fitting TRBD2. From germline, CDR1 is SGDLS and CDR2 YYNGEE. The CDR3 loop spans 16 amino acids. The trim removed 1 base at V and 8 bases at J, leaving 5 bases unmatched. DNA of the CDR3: TGTGCCAGCAGCGTAAATGGGGGACTAGCGGGAGATGAGCAGTTCTTC. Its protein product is CASSVNGGLAGDEQFF. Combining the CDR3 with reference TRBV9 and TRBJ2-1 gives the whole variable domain DSGVTQTPKHLITATGQRVTLRCSPRSGDLSVYWYQQSLDQGLQFLIQYYNGEERAKGNILERFSAQQFPDLHSELNLSSLELGDSALYFCASSVNGGLAGDEQFFGPGTRLTVL.

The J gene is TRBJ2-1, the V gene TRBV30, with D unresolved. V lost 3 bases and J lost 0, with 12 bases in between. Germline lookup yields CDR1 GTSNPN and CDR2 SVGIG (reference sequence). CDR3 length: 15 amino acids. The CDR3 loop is CAWRESGRSYNEQFF. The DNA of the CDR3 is TGTGCCTGGAGGGAGTCGGGTCGCTCCTACAATGAGCAGTTCTTC. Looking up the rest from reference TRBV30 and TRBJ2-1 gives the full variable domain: SQTIHQWPATLVQPVGSPLSLECTVEGTSNPNLYWYRQAAGRGLQLLFYSVGIGQISSEVPQNLSASRPQDRQFILSSKKLLLSDSGFYLCAWRESGRSYNEQFFGPGTRLTVL.

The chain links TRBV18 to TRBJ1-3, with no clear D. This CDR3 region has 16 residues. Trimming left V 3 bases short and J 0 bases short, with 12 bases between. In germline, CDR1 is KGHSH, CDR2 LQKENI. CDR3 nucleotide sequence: TGTGCCAGCTCACCTACACAGTTCCTCTCTGGAAACACCATATATTTT. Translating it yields CASSPTQFLSGNTIYF.

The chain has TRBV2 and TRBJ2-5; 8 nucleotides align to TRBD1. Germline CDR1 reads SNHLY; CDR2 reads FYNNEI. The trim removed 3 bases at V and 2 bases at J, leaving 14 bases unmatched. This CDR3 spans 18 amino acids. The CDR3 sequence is CASSDISRTGSRQETQYF. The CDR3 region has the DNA TGTGCCAGCAGTGATATTTCGAGGACAGGGTCGCGGCAAGAGACCCAGTACTTC. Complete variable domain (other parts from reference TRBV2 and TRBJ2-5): EPEVTQTPSHQVTQMGQEVILRCVPISNHLYFYWYRQILGQKVEFLVSFYNNEISEKSEIFDDQFSVERPDGSNFTLKIRSTKLEDSAMYFCASSDISRTGSRQETQYFGPGTRLLVL.

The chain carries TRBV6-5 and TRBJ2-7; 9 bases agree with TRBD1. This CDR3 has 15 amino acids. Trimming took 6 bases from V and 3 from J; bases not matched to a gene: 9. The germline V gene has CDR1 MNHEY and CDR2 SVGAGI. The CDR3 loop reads CASRPGQGTFYEQYF. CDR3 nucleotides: TGTGCCAGCAGACCAGGACAGGGGACCTTCTACGAGCAGTACTTC.

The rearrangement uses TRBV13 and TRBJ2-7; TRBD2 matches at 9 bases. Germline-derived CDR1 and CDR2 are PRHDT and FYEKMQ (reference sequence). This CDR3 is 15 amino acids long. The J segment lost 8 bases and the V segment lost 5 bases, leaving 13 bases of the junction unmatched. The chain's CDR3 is CASSPKGLAPQKQYF. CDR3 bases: TGTGCCAGCAGCCCTAAGGGACTAGCACCCCAAAAGCAGTACTTC.

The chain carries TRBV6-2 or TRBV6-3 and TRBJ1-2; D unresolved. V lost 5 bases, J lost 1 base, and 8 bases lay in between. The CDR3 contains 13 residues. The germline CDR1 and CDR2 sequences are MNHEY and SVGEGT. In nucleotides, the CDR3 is TGTGCCAGCAGTGCGGCCATTAACTATGGCTACACCTTC. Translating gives CASSAAINYGYTF.

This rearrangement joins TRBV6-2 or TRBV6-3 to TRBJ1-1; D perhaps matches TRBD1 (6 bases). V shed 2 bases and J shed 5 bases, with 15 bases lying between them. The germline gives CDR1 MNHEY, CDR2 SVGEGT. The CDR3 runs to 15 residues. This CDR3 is CASSYADRLGTEAFF. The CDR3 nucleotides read TGTGCCAGCAGTTACGCCGACAGGCTGGGGACTGAAGCTTTCTTT.

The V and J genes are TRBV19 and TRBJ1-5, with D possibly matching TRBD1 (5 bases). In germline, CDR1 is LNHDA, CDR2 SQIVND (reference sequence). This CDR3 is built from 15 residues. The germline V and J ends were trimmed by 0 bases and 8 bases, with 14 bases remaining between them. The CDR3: CASSIDLSGMKPQHF. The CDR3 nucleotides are TGTGCCAGTAGTATAGATTTATCAGGGATGAAGCCCCAGCATTTT.

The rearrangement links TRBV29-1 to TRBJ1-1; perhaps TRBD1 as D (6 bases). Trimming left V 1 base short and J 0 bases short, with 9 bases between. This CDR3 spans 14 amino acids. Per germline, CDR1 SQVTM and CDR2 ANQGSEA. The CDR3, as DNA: TGCAGCGTTGAAGGGACAGCGTTGAACACTGAAGCTTTCTTT. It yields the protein CSVEGTALNTEAFF.

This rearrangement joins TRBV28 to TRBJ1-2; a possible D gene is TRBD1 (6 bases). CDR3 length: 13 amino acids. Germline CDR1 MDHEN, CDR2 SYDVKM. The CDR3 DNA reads TGTGCTTCCCAATTAAGGGACAAAGGGGGCTACACCTTC. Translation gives CASQLRDKGGYTF.

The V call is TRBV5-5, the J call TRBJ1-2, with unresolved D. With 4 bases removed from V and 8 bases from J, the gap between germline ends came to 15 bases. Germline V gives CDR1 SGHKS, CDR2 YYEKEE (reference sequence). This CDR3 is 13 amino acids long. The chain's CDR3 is CASSPDMPVGYTF. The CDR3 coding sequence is TGTGCCAGCAGCCCCGACATGCCGGTCGGCTACACCTTC.